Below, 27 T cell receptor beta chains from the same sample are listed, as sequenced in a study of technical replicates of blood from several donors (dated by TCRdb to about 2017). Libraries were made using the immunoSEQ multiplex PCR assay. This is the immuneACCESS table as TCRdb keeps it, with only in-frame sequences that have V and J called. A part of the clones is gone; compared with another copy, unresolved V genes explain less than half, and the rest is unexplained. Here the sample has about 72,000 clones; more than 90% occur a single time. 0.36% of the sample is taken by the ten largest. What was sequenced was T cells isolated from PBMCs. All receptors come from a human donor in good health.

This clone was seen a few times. CDR3 in amino acids: CASSQPGLAKETQYF. In nucleotides, the CDR3 is TGCGCCAGCAGCCAGCCGGGACTAGCGAAGGAGACCCAGTACTTC. The V and J genes are TRBV4-1 and TRBJ2-5, with 10 positions matching TRBD2. Per germline, CDR1 MGHRA and CDR2 YSYEKL. The CDR3 is 15 amino acids. The V gene end was trimmed by 3 bases and the J gene end by 5 bases; junction bases not matched to a gene: 6.

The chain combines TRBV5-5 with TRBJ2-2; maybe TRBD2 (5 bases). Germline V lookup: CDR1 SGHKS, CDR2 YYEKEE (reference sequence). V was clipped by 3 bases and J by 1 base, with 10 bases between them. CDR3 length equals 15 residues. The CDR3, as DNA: TGTGCCAGCAGCTGGTCAGGAGGGAACACCGGGGAGCTGTTTTTT. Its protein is CASSWSGGNTGELFF.

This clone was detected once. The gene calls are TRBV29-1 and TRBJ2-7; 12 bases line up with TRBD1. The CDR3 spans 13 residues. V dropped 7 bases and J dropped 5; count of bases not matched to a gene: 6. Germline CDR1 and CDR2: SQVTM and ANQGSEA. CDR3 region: CSATGTGGHEQYF. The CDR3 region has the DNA TGCAGCGCAACCGGGACAGGGGGCCACGAGCAGTACTTC.

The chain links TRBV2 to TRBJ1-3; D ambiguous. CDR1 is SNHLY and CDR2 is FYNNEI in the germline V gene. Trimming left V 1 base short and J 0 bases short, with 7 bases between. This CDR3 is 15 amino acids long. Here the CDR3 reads CASSEERSSGNTIYF. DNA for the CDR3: TGTGCCAGCAGTGAAGAACGGTCCTCTGGAAACACCATATATTTT.

CDR3 coding DNA: TGTGCCACCAGCATTGGACAGGGAATAAACGAGCAGTACTTC. Translating it yields CATSIGQGINEQYF. The genes are TRBV15 and TRBJ2-7, with 8 positions matching TRBD1. The germline V gene encodes CDR1 LNHNV and CDR2 YYDKDF (reference sequence). CDR3 length: 14 amino acids. The J segment lost 5 bases and the V segment lost 4 bases, leaving 7 bases of the junction unmatched.

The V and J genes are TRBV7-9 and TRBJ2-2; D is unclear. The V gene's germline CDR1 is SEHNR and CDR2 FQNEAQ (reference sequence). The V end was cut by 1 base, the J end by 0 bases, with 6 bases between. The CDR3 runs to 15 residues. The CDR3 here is CASSLDSANTGELFF. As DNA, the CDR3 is TGTGCCAGCAGCTTAGATTCAGCGAACACCGGGGAGCTGTTTTTT.

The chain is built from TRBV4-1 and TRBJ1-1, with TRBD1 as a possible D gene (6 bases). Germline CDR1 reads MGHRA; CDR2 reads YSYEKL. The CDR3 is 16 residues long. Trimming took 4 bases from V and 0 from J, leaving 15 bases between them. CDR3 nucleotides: TGCGCCAGCAGCCGGTCGGGGGGCGGCATGAACACTGAAGCTTTCTTT. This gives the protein CASSRSGGGMNTEAFF.

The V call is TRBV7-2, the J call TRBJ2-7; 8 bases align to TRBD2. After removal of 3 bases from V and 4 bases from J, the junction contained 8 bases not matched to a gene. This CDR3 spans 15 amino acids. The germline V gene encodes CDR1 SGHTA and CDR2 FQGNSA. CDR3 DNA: TGTGCCAGCAGCTTGGGGCCCGGGGGGGGGTACGAGCAGTACTTC. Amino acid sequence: CASSLGPGGGYEQYF.

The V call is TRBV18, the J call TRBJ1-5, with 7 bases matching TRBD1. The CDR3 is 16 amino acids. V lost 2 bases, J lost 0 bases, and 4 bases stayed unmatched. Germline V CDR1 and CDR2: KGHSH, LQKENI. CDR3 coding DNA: TGTGCCAGCTCACCAGGGACAGAATATAGCAATCAGCCCCAGCATTTT. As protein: CASSPGTEYSNQPQHF.

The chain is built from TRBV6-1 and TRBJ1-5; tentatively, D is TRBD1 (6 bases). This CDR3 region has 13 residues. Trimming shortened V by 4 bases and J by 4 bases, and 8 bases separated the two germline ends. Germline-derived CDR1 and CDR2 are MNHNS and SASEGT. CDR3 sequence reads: CASSGTDNQPQHF. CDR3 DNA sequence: TGTGCCAGCAGTGGGACAGATAATCAGCCCCAGCATTTT.

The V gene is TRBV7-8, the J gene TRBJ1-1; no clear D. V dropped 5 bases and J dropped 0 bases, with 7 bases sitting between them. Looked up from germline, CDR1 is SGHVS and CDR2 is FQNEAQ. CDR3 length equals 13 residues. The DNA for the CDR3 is TGTGCCAGCAGCCGGGAGGTGAACACTGAAGCTTTCTTT. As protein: CASSREVNTEAFF.

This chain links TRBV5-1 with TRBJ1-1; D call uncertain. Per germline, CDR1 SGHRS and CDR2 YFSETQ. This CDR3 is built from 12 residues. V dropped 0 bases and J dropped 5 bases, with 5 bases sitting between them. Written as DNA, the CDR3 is TGCGCCAGCAGCTTGGACATTACTGAAGCTTTCTTT. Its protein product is CASSLDITEAFF.

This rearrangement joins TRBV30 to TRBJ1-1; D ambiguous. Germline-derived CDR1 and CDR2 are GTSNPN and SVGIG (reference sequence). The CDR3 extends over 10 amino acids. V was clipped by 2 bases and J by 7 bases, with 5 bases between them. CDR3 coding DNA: TGTGCCTGGAGTCGGGGTGAAGCTTTCTTT. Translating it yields CAWSRGEAFF. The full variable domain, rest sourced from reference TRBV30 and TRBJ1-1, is SQTIHQWPATLVQPVGSPLSLECTVEGTSNPNLYWYRQAAGRGLQLLFYSVGIGQISSEVPQNLSASRPQDRQFILSSKKLLLSDSGFYLCAWSRGEAFFGQGTRLTVV.

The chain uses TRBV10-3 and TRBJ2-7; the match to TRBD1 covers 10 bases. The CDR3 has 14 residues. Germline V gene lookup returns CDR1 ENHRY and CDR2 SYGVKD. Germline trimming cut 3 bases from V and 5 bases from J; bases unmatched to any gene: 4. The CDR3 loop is CAISDGDRGDEQYF. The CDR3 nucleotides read TGTGCCATCAGTGACGGGGACAGGGGCGACGAGCAGTACTTC.

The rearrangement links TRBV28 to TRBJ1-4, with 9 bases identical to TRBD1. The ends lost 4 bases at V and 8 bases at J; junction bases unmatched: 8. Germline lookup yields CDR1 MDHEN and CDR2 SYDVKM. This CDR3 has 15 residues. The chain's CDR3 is CASSSPTGGLEKLFF. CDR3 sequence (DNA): TGTGCCAGCAGTTCCCCGACAGGGGGGTTAGAAAAACTGTTTTTT.

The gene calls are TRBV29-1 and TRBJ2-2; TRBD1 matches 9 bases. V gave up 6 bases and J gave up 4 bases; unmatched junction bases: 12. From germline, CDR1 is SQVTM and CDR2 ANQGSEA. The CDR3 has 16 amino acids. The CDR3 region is CSVESGTGPSTGELFF. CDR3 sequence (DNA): TGCAGCGTAGAATCCGGGACAGGGCCCTCCACCGGGGAGCTGTTTTTT.

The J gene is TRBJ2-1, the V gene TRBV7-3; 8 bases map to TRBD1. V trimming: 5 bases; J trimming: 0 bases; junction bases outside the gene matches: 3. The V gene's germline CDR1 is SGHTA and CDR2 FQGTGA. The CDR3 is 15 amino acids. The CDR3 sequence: CASSLQGDSYNEQFF. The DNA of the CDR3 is TGTGCCAGCAGCCTACAGGGGGACTCCTACAATGAGCAGTTCTTC.

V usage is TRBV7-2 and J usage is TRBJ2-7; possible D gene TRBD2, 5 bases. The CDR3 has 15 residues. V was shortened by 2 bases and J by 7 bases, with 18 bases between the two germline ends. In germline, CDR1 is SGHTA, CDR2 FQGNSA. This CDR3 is CASSLSGGSLGEQYF. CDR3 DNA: TGTGCCAGCAGCTTATCCGGCGGGTCCCTGGGGGAGCAGTACTTC.

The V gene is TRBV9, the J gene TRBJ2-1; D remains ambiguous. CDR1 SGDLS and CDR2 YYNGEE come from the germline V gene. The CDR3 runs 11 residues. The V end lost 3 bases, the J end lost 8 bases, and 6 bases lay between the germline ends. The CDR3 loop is CASSAYDEQFF. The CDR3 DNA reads TGTGCCAGCAGCGCCTATGATGAGCAGTTCTTC.

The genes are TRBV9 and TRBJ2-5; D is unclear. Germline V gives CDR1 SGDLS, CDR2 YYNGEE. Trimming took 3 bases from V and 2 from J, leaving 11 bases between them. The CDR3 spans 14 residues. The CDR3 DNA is TGTGCCAGCAGCGCCGGCGGCTTGCAAGAGACCCAGTACTTC. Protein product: CASSAGGLQETQYF.

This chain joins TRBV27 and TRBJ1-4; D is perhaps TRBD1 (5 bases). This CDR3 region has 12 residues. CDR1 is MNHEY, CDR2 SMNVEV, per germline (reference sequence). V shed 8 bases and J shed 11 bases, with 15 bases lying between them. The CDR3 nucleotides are TGTGCCAGCCGAAGTGGGGCGGAGAAACTGTTTTTT. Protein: CASRSGAEKLFF.

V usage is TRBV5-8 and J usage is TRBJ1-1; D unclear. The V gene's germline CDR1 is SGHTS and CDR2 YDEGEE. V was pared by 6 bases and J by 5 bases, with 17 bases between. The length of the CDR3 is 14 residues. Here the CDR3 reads CASTGSLTGTEAFF. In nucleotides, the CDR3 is TGTGCCAGCACGGGCAGCTTAACGGGGACTGAAGCTTTCTTT.

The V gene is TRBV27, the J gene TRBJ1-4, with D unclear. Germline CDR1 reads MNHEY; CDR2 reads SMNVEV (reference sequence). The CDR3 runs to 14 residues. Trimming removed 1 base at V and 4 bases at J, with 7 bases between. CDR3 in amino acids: CASSLLGDNEKLFF. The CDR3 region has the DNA TGTGCCAGCAGTTTATTAGGAGATAATGAAAAACTGTTTTTT. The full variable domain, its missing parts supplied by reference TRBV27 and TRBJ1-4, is EAQVTQNPRYLITVTGKKLTVTCSQNMNHEYMSWYRQDPGLGLRQIYYSMNVEVTDKGDVPEGYKVSRKEKRNFPLILESPSPNQTSLYFCASSLLGDNEKLFFGSGTQLSVL.

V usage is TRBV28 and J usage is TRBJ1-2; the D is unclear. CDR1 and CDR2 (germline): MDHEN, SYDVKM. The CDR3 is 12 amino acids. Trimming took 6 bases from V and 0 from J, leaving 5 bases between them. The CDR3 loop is CASSRTNYGYTF. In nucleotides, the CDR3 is TGTGCCAGCAGCAGAACTAACTATGGCTACACCTTC.

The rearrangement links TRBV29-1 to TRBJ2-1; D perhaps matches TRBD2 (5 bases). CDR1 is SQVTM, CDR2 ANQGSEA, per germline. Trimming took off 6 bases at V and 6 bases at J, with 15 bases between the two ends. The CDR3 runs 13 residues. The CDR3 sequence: CSVARSGSNEQFF. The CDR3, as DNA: TGCAGCGTCGCGCGTAGTGGGAGCAATGAGCAGTTCTTC.

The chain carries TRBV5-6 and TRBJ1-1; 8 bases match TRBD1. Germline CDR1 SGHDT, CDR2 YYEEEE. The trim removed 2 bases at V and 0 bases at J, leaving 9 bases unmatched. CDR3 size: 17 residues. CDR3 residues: CASSLYRGGLVNTEAFF. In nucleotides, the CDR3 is TGTGCCAGCAGCTTATACAGGGGGGGGTTGGTGAACACTGAAGCTTTCTTT.

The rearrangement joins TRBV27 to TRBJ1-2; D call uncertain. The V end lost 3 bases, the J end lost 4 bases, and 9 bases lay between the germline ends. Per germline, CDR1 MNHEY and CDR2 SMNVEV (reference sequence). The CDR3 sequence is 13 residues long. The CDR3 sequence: CASSFRDLYGYTF. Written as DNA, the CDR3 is TGTGCCAGCAGTTTTAGAGATCTCTATGGCTACACCTTC.